This is a list of T cell receptor beta chains from one sample in a study of blood T cell repertoires in COVID-19. Using immunoSEQ multiplex PCR, the repertoire was profiled, and TCRdb retains in-frame clones only, with some absent. The sample shows about 150,000 clones, about 80% of them seen only once. The sequencing sample was made of peripheral blood. Receptors were obtained from a woman in her sixties or seventies with acute or convalescent COVID-19. CDR3s include the opening cysteine and the closing phenylalanine or tryptophan. Each record gives: D gene, V gene, clone size, J gene, CDR3 DNA, CDR3 protein. The D gene is left open where the match is weak. Size is stated for part of the rows, as once, few or many counts, or as a class when the clone is expanded.

>.|TRBV9|.|TRBJ1-2
TGTGCCAGCAGCCCAGGGTCATTTGGTAGCTATGGCTACACCTTC
CASSPGSFGSYGYTF
>.|TRBV6-1|.|TRBJ2-1
TGTGCCAGCAGTGAACCGTCTCGCGGGGCCGGGGAGCAGTTCTTC
CASSEPSRGAGEQFF
>.|TRBV9|.|TRBJ1-4
TGTGCCAGCAGCGTGAAGGCGGGGGGAAAGGAAAAACTGTTTTTT
CASSVKAGGKEKLFF
>TRBD1|TRBV5-1|.|TRBJ2-5
TGCGCCAGCAGCCCGGGACAGTACCAAGAGACCCAGTACTTC
CASSPGQYQETQYF
>TRBD1|TRBV19|.|TRBJ1-5
TGTGCCAGTAGTCCACAGGGGGACTATAGCAATCAGCCCCAGCATTTT
CASSPQGDYSNQPQHF
>.|TRBV5-1|.|TRBJ2-3
TGCGCCAGCAGCTTGGGACTAGTGGGGATAACAGATACGCAGTATTTT
CASSLGLVGITDTQYF
>TRBD1|TRBV5-4|.|TRBJ1-6
TGTGCCAGCAGCTTACAGGGGGGTAATAATTCACCCCTCCACTTT
CASSLQGGNNSPLHF
>TRBD1|TRBV10-3|once|TRBJ1-6
TGTGCCACACGACAGGGGATGACTAATTCACCCCTCCACTTT
CATRQGMTNSPLHF
>.|TRBV7-8|.|TRBJ2-5
TGTGCCAGCAGCCGAGGCGTAGCCGGAGAGACCCAGTACTTC
CASSRGVAGETQYF
>.|TRBV21-1|.|TRBJ1-6
TGTGCCAGCAGCAAAGTCCCGTATCACATGAAGTTTAATTCACCCCTCCACTTT
CASSKVPYHMKFNSPLHF
>.|TRBV9|.|TRBJ2-1
TGTGCCAGCAGCGTAGAGAAAGGGCGGGAAAGGCAGTTCTTC
CASSVEKGRERQFF
>.|TRBV2|few|TRBJ1-2
TGTGCCAGCGCGGGCCTAGAAGGCTATGGCTACACCTTC
CASAGLEGYGYTF
>TRBD1|TRBV27|.|TRBJ2-1
TGTGCCAGCAGAGAGGGACAGTGGATCAATGAGCAGTTCTTC
CASREGQWINEQFF
>.|TRBV19|.|TRBJ1-1
TGTGCCAGTAGTAAGGCGGTCCTGAACACTGAAGCTTTCTTT
CASSKAVLNTEAFF
>.|TRBV2|.|TRBJ1-1
TGTGCCAGCAGTCCTAACACTGAAGCTTTCTTT
CASSPNTEAFF
>TRBD1|TRBV19|once|TRBJ2-2
TGTGCCAGTAGTATACAGGGCACAGGGGGCGAGACGAACACCGGGGAGCTGTTTTTT
CASSIQGTGGETNTGELFF
>.|TRBV27|.|TRBJ1-2
TGTGCCAGCAGTCGGGCAGGACATGGGGGCTACACCTTC
CASSRAGHGGYTF
>TRBD1|TRBV30|.|TRBJ1-2
TGTGCCTGGAGTGGAGGGACAGGGGTGAACTATGGCTACACCTTC
CAWSGGTGVNYGYTF
>TRBD2|TRBV5-1|.|TRBJ2-2
TGCGCCAGCAGCTTGGCGGCTAGCGGGGGGCCGAACACCGGGGAGCTGTTTTTT
CASSLAASGGPNTGELFF
>.|TRBV20-1|.|TRBJ2-1
TGCAGTGCGCTGGGCCCCGAGCAGTTCTTC
CSALGPEQFF
>TRBD1|TRBV7-3|.|TRBJ2-1
TGTGCCAGCAGCCAGACAGGGGGCGGGGAGCAGTTCTTC
CASSQTGGGEQFF
>.|TRBV5-6|once|TRBJ1-5
TGTGCCAGCAGCTTGTATACAGGCTACAATCAGCCCCAGCATTTT
CASSLYTGYNQPQHF
>.|TRBV7-8|.|TRBJ1-1
TGTGCCAGCAGCTCCCAAGGGCTGGGGGGGGCTGAAGCTTTCTTT
CASSSQGLGGAEAFF
>.|TRBV5-1|.|TRBJ2-1
TGCGCCAGCAGCTACCGAGCCTCGAACGGCTACAATGAGCAGTTCTTC
CASSYRASNGYNEQFF
>.|TRBV2|.|TRBJ1-1
TGTGCCAGCAGTGGTATGGAGGGGACTGAAGCTTTCTTT
CASSGMEGTEAFF
>TRBD1|TRBV5-6|.|TRBJ2-5
TGTGCCAGCAGCCGTGCTCGACAGGGGCCCCCAGGGACCCAGTACTTC
CASSRARQGPPGTQYF
>.|TRBV6-2/TRBV6-3|.|TRBJ2-5
TGTGCCAGCAGTTACGTGGGGGCCGTCCAAGAGACCCAGTACTTC
CASSYVGAVQETQYF
>TRBD1|TRBV5-1|few|TRBJ1-2
TGCGCCAGCAGCGTGTACAGGGGCTATGGCTACACCTTC
CASSVYRGYGYTF
>.|TRBV11-3|.|TRBJ2-5
TGTGCCAGCAGCCTCGGGGGGCCTATGGAGACCCAGTACTTC
CASSLGGPMETQYF
>.|TRBV19|.|TRBJ2-3
TGTGCCAGTAAGGGGCAGGCCACAGATACGCAGTATTTT
CASKGQATDTQYF
>TRBD1|TRBV9|.|TRBJ2-2
TGTGCCAGCAGCGTGCGTCTGGGACAGGGGGGGACCGGGGAGCTGTTTTTT
CASSVRLGQGGTGELFF
>TRBD1|TRBV27|.|TRBJ1-2
TGTGCCAGCAGTCGGGACAGAGAATACTATGGCTACACCTTC
CASSRDREYYGYTF
>TRBD1|TRBV5-1|.|TRBJ1-3
TGCGCCAGCAGCCTACAGGGGACTGGAAACACCATATATTTT
CASSLQGTGNTIYF
>TRBD1|TRBV7-2|once|TRBJ1-1
TGTGCCAGCTCCCTACGGACAGGGGAGGAAGCTTTCTTT
CASSLRTGEEAFF
>TRBD1|TRBV23-1|.|TRBJ1-2
TGCGCCAGCAGTCGGGGTAGGAGAGGGGGCGCAGGGGGCTACACCTTC
CASSRGRRGGAGGYTF
>.|TRBV5-4|.|TRBJ2-5
TGTGCCAGCAGCTTGGCTGGGGGCGGGCTGGAGACCCAGTACTTC
CASSLAGGGLETQYF
>TRBD1|TRBV18|.|TRBJ2-7
TGTGCCAGCTCCGCGGGGACAGGGGTGACCTACGAGCAGTACTTC
CASSAGTGVTYEQYF
>TRBD1|TRBV19|.|TRBJ2-2
TGTGCCAGTAGTCCTCGGACAGGGTTCAACGGGGAGCTGTTTTTT
CASSPRTGFNGELFF
>.|TRBV6-5|few|TRBJ1-5
TGTGCCAGCAGTCCTCAGGGGAGCAATCAGCCCCAGCATTTT
CASSPQGSNQPQHF
>.|TRBV29-1|.|TRBJ1-4
TGCAGCGTTGTAAGGTTATCGGGTGAAAAACTGTTTTTT
CSVVRLSGEKLFF
>.|TRBV18|.|TRBJ2-3
TGTGCCAGCTCACCAATGGGGCGCGGAGATACGCAGTATTTT
CASSPMGRGDTQYF
>.|TRBV7-6|.|TRBJ2-1
TGTGCCAGCACCGGCGGGTCCCCTATCTACAATGAGCAGTTCTTC
CASTGGSPIYNEQFF
>.|TRBV5-1|.|TRBJ1-1
TGCGCCAGCAGCTTGTTTTCGGGACACCACACTGAAGCTTTCTTT
CASSLFSGHHTEAFF
>.|TRBV5-1|.|TRBJ1-2
TGCGCCAGCAGCTTGCAGGCCTTCACGGATGGCTACACCTTC
CASSLQAFTDGYTF
>.|TRBV18|.|TRBJ1-2
TGTGCCAGCTCACCAACCGAAAAATCGAGGGGCTACACCTTC
CASSPTEKSRGYTF
>.|TRBV11-2|.|TRBJ1-3
TGTGCCAGCAGCTTAGATCGAAGGGGTAGCTCTGGAAACACCATATATTTT
CASSLDRRGSSGNTIYF
>TRBD1|TRBV10-3|few|TRBJ1-1
TGTGCCATCAGTGACCGGGACAGGGGCTTCGGCACTGAAGCTTTCTTT
CAISDRDRGFGTEAFF
>.|TRBV5-5|.|TRBJ2-3
TGTGCCAGCAGCTTCTACAGGTCACCCCCGAGAGATACGCAGTATTTT
CASSFYRSPPRDTQYF
>.|TRBV6-1|.|TRBJ2-6
TGTGCCAGCAGTGAATACGGAGTTAGCTCTGGGGCCAACGTCCTGACTTTC
CASSEYGVSSGANVLTF
>.|TRBV5-8|.|TRBJ1-1
TGTGCCAGCAGCTTCGACAAAGCTGAAGCTTTCTTT
CASSFDKAEAFF
>TRBD1|TRBV18|.|TRBJ1-1
TGTGCCAGCTCCCTGACCGGGACAGCGAACACTGAAGCTTTCTTT
CASSLTGTANTEAFF
>TRBD1|TRBV7-3|.|TRBJ1-2
TGTGCCAGCAGCTTAGAGGCAGGGGGATATGGCTACACCTTC
CASSLEAGGYGYTF
>.|TRBV28|.|TRBJ1-6
TGTGCCAGCAGTTTAAACAGGGTGGATTCACCCCTCCACTTT
CASSLNRVDSPLHF
>.|TRBV5-1|.|TRBJ1-1
TGCGCCAGCAGCTTGGAAGGGTTGGGGGCAGAAGCTTTCTTT
CASSLEGLGAEAFF
>TRBD1|TRBV5-1|.|TRBJ1-5
TGCGCCAGCAGCCATACAGGGGACCAGCCCCAGCATTTT
CASSHTGDQPQHF
>TRBD1|TRBV30|.|TRBJ1-5
TGTGCCGGAGGGGGTGCAGGGGGTATCAATCAGCCCCAGCATTTT
CAGGGAGGINQPQHF
>.|TRBV7-3|.|TRBJ2-1
TGTGCCAGCAGCTTAGGAGGACAGCGCTACAATGAGCAGTTCTTC
CASSLGGQRYNEQFF
>.|TRBV24-1|.|TRBJ1-5
TGTGCCACCAGTGATCTCAGGGGCAATCAGCCCCAGCATTTT
CATSDLRGNQPQHF
>.|TRBV5-1|.|TRBJ1-4
TGCGCCAGCAGCTGGCGGACAGCCACAACTAATGAAAAACTGTTTTTT
CASSWRTATTNEKLFF